This T cell receptor (beta chain) was recorded in a study of glioma-infiltrating T cells. Study-level results: Only very few CDR3 sequences appeared in both tissue and blood. Above-expected tissue-blood divergence occurred in all gliomas, most in low-grade ones.

Using RNA template, CDR3s of TCR alpha and beta were amplified with iRepertoire arm-PCR. MiXCR was run by TCRdb on the multiplex PCR reads, yielding one entry per CDR3 protein. The table lists 84,000 or so distinct CDR3 sequences, approximately 22% of them singletons. Trimming left V 3 bases short and J 1 base short, with 9 bases between. CDR3 length equals 14 residues. This clonotype was recorded many times. What it binds is unknown. This chain links TRBV12-3 or TRBV12-4 with TRBJ1-1; perhaps TRBD1 as D (5 bases). The sample was glioma tissue, nonneoplastic brain tissue, or PBMCs (not recorded which). This sequence was found in a human donor with low-grade glioma or glioblastoma, undergoing nonglioma brain surgery, or in good health (not recorded which). Written as DNA, the CDR3 is TGTGCCAGCAGTTTGAGGGGCGAGAACACTGAAGCTTTCTTT. Amino acid sequence: CASSLRGENTEAFF.